The clone carrying this T cell receptor beta chain ranks as medium-sized (0.01 to 0.1%). Its antigen is undetermined. The study, taken as a whole, reports: Tumor Treg TCRs overlapped most with tumor naive CD4+ cells. Larger-cohort validation covered only one TCR beta V-J rearrangement.

One entry per CDR3 protein, called by TCRdb with MiXCR from the 5' RACE reads. The sample records several thousand distinct CDR3 sequences, approximately 35% being singletons. Memory CD4+ cells were defined as CD4+CD45RO+CD25-. The sample comprised tumor-infiltrating memory CD4+ T cells sorted from the breast tumor. Subset defined: memory CD4+ T cells, CD4+CD45RO+CD25-. The TCR comes from a female donor with breast cancer.

The CDR3: CASSRQVVGTGELFF. The CDR3 DNA is TGTGCCAGCAGTCGACAGGTGGTTGGCACCGGGGAGCTGTTTTTT. The chain recombines TRBV12-3 or TRBV12-4 with TRBJ2-2; D is possibly TRBD1 (6 bases). Trimming cost V 5 bases and J 4 bases, with 14 bases left between them. The CDR3 runs 15 residues.